Described below is a single TCR beta chain sequence and its context. In its sample, this clone was seen a few times. The target of this receptor is not known. One end of the junction fails to match germline, which may point to a read error. Based on the germline V gene (reference sequence), the CDR1 and CDR2 sequences are MNHEY and SMNVEV. The CDR3 covers 13 residues, taking in both the cysteine and the phenylalanine. Only the CDR3 DNA is retained, 39 bases long and in frame from the first base. The cohort comprised under 700 healthy bone marrow donors. At the time of sampling, all cohort members were nominally healthy, though unrecorded immune exposures were likely present. The donor tested CMV seropositive, placing the donor among the 289 seropositive members of the cohort. Each donor provided a peripheral blood sample, and peripheral blood mononuclear cells were used for TCR beta sequencing. Genomic DNA was extracted from the blood cell samples with the Qiagen DNeasy Blood Extraction Kit.

The library was produced with the immunoSEQ multiplex PCR assay. For the multiplex PCR, a mixture combining 60 forward primers for TCR Vbeta segments and 13 reverse primers for TCR Jbeta segments was used. A multiplex PCR assay on genomic DNA amplified the CDR3 region of rearranged TCR beta genes. The amplified TCR beta libraries were sequenced on the Illumina HiSeq System as 87-base-pair reads. As for how the authors treated the data: A later analysis tallied 75 million to 95 million unique TCR beta chains across the 600 to 700 repertoires, and about 12 million of those chains were shared by two or more donors. Raw reads were error-corrected and collapsed into unique sequences with a nearest-neighbor algorithm that merged closely related sequences to remove PCR and sequencing errors. V, D and J gene segments were assigned by aligning CDR3 sequences to IMGT reference sequences. Each retained sequence needed at least a six-nucleotide match to both a V gene segment and a J gene segment. Rearrangements were classified as productive when the CDR3 lacked stop codons and remained in frame with V and J, and all other rearrangements were classified as non-productive. Following IMGT convention, CDR3 was defined as the stretch from the second conserved V-encoded cysteine up to the conserved J-encoded phenylalanine. The earlier analysis of 587 of the donors excluded sequences that lacked an unambiguous match to a single V gene segment. In an earlier analysis of a few hundred of the donors, a V segment was called functional when productive rearrangements were above 56.7%, and segregating when the standard deviation between donors exceeded 5%. A statistical classification framework was developed to diagnose cytomegalovirus status using the catalog of TCR beta chain sequences. In a later analysis, V and J genes were assigned by comparing TCR nucleotide sequences against IMGT/GENE-DB human TR gene sequences. In a later analysis, CDR3 sequences and most-parsimonious VDJ recombination scenarios were assigned using the TCRdist pipeline. A later analysis defined each TCR beta chain by its CDR3 amino acid sequence plus V-gene family, and excluded reads lacking a unique V-gene family. In a later analysis, approximately 590 highly shared, low-generation-probability nucleotide sequences were removed to address suspected cross-contamination and a sequencing artifact. In a later analysis, a clonal expansion index for each public chain was calculated from normalized within-repertoire ranks of inferred template counts. In a later analysis, generation probabilities were computed with a VDJ recombination model fitted to out-of-frame rearrangements, and the resulting probabilities were checked against IGoR. Hypergeometric tests were used in a later analysis to score TCR-TCR, TCR-HLA and TCR-CMV co-occurrence, with a repertoire-size bias correction applied to the TCR pairs. In a later analysis, false discovery rates were estimated by permuting HLA or CMV assignments 20 times. In a later analysis, co-occurring TCRs were grouped with DBSCAN, and TCRdist sequence similarity was added when clustering was performed within HLA-allele-positive subsets. For co-occurrence clustering, repertoires with fewer than 30,000 or more than 120,000 public chains were excluded, along with a handful of repertoires with anomalous nucleotide sharing. TCRdb took this table from immuneACCESS and kept in-frame rearrangements with V and J called. Such tables lack part of the clones; where checked against another copy, unresolved V genes explain under half of the gap, and the rest is unexplained. Clone size and the V and J calls come from that table; the DNA yielded D and trimming. This sample lists 150,000 to 200,000 clones; 80% were detected once. The ten largest account for roughly 10% of the sample.

These data come from a study of cytomegalovirus exposure and HLA in healthy donors (dated 2017 in TCRdb). Study-wide context: An earlier analysis of approximately 550 of the donors reported roughly 270 Gb of sequence data and roughly 110 million unique TCR beta sequences from 150 million to 200 million T cells. An early release covering over 500 HLA-typed donors comprised approximately 290 gigabases of sequencing data and around 80 million unique TCR sequences. Of the approximately 400 genotyped donors, over 70% fell in the genetic ancestry cluster associated with self-reported Caucasian donors. The study was designed to test whether signatures of past pathogen exposure could be identified by cataloging public T cell receptors. The study used immunosequencing to profile the T cell repertoires of hundreds of subjects and linked those repertoires to cytomegalovirus serostatus. Besides the first cohort of around 700 subjects, a separate validation cohort made up of roughly 120 different subjects was used. High-throughput TCR immunosequencing, statistical association of individual TCRs with disease status, and machine learning were combined to predict cytomegalovirus infection status. In a later analysis, previously published TCR beta repertoires from 670 or so donors were re-analyzed and high-resolution HLA genotyping was added so that TCR occurrence patterns could be studied. In the later analysis, no new phenotypic data were used to find candidate immune exposures; instead, reliance was placed on TCR beta sequences and their occurrence across donors. To decide whether each TCR beta V gene segment behaved as functional or pseudogenic, an earlier analysis of some 600 of the donors relied on high-throughput TCR beta sequencing. Donor age, sex, ethnicity and CMV serostatus were collected together with the repertoire data. A later genetic analysis used genome-wide SNP genotypes for about 65% of the roughly 670 donors, treating that subset as a discovery cohort. All discovery cohort repertoires had been generated on a single sequencing platform. HLA typing included class I and class II loci at four-digit resolution. The number of typed donors differed by locus: roughly 629-640 for A, B, C, DRB1 and DQB1; 500 to 550 for DQA1; roughly 600 for DPA1; and 450 to 480 for DPB1. Several DR-DQ haplotypes were handled as single units for association and clustering, since linkage in the cohort was strong. Across approximately 400 genotyped donors of the cohort, an average of about 250,000 unique TCR beta nucleotide sequences per donor were sequenced, and roughly a sixth of those sequences were non-productive. The full study reports these points: V-gene and J-gene trimming of TCR beta chains was associated with a missense DCLRE1C variant in a later genetic analysis, and the association was replicated in an independent cohort. This cohort had only TCR beta chains sequenced, and the lack of alpha or paired-chain data limited which features could be detected. A later analysis found that HLA-associated TCR beta chains were more clonally expanded and had lower generation probabilities than equally common non-associated chains. The study gave a list of 150 to 200 TCR beta chains associated with cytomegalovirus. It was suggested by the authors that the approach could potentially be generalized to other disease states and immunological phenotypes. According to a later analysis, most CMV-associated TCR beta chains appeared to be HLA-restricted, and the HLA associations seemed to be driven largely by CMV exposure. A cluster of highly shared sequence variants was judged likely to represent a technical artifact of the sequencing pipeline. While some public TCRs were present in many individuals, most TCR sequences turned up only very rarely across donors. A later analysis associated about 16,000 TCR beta sequences with specific HLA alleles at a false discovery rate of 0.05. A further reported finding was that TCR beta sequences accurately predicted the HLA-A and HLA-B alleles for most subjects in the first cohort. A few of the identified cytomegalovirus-associated TCR beta chains were confirmed in vitro to be specific for cytomegalovirus antigens. Several of the top co-occurrence clusters appeared to be linked to parvovirus B19, influenza, CMV and Epstein-Barr virus, according to a later analysis. Linkage disequilibrium might explain the correlated functional status among segregating V segments, but an unknown experimental factor could not be excluded. Broadly in line with IMGT annotations, most TCR beta V segments showed up in productive rearrangements about 87% or about 30% of the time in an earlier analysis of roughly 590 of the donors. According to a later genetic analysis, donors in an Asian-associated ancestry cluster had fewer N-insertions in productive TCRs than the approximately 630-donor mean. The 87-base-pair reads could not distinguish some IMGT-functional V segments, including TRBV6-2 and TRBV6-3, so those segments were excluded. When HLA alleles, especially DR and DQ, strongly co-occurred, TCR associations were difficult to assign to individual alleles. Because HLA typing was missing for some donors at each locus, association tests included only the typed subset. Cytomegalovirus status was reported to be diagnosed by the classifier with high specificity and sensitivity in both the original and validation cohorts. Immune exposure information for the cohort was limited to CMV serostatus. The earlier analysis of around 600 of the donors excluded some 16 rarely observed V segments, including chromosome 9 orphons, because counts were too low. Presence/absence analyses assumed roughly uniform sequencing depth across donors, an assumption that may not hold. A later analysis found that TCR association rates varied across HLA loci, with DRB1 alleles showing the most associated TCRs and HLA-C alleles the fewest.

What was sequenced was PBMCs. This receptor was identified in a man in his late teens or twenties in good health and CMV-seropositive. The V gene is TRBV27 and the J gene is TRBJ1-2; confidence is insufficient to name the D gene. The CDR3 sequence is CASSLSGNYGYTF. The DNA is TGTGCCAGCAGTCTATCCGGGAACTATGGCTACACCTTC.